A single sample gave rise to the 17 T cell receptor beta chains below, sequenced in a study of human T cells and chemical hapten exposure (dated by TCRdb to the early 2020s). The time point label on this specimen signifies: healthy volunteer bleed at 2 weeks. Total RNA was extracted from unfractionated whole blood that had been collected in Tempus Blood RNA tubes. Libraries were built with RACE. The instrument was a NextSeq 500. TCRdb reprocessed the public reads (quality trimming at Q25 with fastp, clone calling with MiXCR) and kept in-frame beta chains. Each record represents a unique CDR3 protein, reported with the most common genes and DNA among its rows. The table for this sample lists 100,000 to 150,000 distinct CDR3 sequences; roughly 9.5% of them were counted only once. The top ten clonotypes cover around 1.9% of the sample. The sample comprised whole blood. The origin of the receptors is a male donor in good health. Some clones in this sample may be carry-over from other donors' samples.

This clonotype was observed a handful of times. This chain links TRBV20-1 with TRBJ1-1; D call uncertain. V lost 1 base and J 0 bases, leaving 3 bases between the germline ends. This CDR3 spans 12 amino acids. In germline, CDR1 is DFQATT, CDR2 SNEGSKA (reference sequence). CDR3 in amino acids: CSARGLNTEAFF. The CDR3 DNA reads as TGCAGTGCTAGAGGCTTGAACACTGAAGCTTTCTTT.

CDR3 amino acids: CASSSTLGLNTGELFF. The CDR3 nucleotides are TGTGCCAGCAGCTCGACTCTAGGATTGAACACCGGGGAGCTGTTTTTT. V gene TRBV7-6 combines with J gene TRBJ2-2; no firm D call. The CDR3 runs 16 residues. The V end lost 4 bases, the J end lost 1 base, and 13 bases lay between the germline ends. The V gene's germline CDR1 is SGHVS and CDR2 FNYEAQ.

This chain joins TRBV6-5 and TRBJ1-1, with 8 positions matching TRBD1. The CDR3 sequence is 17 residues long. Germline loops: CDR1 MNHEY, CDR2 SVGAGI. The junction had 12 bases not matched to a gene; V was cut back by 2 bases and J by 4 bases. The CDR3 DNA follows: TGTGCCAGCAGTTACGCGGGGGACAGGCCCGGGCGCACTGAAGCTTTCTTT. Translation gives CASSYAGDRPGRTEAFF.

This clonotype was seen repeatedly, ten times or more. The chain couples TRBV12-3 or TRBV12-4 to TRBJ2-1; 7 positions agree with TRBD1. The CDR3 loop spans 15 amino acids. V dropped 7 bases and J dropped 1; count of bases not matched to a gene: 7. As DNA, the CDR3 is TGTGCCAGCAATTCCCAGGGACAGTCCTACAATGAGCAGTTCTTC. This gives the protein CASNSQGQSYNEQFF.

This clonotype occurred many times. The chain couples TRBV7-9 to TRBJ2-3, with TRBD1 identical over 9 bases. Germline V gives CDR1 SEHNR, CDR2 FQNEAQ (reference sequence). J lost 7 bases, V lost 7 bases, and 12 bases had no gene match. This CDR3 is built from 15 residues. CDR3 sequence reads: CASTEGTGWGHTQYF. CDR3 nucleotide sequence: TGTGCCAGCACCGAGGGGACAGGGTGGGGTCATACGCAGTATTTT.

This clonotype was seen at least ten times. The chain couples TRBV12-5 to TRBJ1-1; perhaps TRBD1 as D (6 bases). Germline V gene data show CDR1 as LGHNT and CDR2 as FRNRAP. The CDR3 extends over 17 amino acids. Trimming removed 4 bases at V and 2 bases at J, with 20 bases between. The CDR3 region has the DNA TGTGCTAGTGGTTCCCCCCGGCCGCCCAGGGGCAACACTGAAGCTTTCTTT. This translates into CASGSPRPPRGNTEAFF.

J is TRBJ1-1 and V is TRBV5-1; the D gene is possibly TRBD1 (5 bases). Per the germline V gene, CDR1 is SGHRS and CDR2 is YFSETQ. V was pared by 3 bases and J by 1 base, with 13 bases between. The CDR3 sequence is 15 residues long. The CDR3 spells CASSWGGGWNTEAFF. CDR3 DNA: TGCGCCAGCAGCTGGGGGGGTGGATGGAACACTGAAGCTTTCTTT.

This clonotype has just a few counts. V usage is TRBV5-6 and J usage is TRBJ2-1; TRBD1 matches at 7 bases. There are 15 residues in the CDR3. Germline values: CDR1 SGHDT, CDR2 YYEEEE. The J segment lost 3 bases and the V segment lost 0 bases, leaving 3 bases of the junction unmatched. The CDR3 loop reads CASSLDRGFYNEQFF. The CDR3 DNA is TGTGCCAGCAGCTTGGACAGGGGCTTCTACAATGAGCAGTTCTTC.

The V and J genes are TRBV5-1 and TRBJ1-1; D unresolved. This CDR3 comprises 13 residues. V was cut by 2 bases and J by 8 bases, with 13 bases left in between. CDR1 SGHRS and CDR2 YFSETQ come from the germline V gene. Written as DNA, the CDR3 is TGCGCCAGCAGCTTCAGAGTAGAGGACGAAGCTTTCTTT. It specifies CASSFRVEDEAFF.

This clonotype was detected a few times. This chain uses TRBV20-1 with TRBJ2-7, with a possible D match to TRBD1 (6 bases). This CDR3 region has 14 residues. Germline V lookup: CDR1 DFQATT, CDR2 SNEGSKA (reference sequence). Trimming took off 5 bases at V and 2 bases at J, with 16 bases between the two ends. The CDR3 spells CSAFISGVAYEQYF. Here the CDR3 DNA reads TGCAGTGCTTTCATTTCAGGGGTTGCCTACGAGCAGTACTTC.

CDR3 nucleotide sequence: TGTGCCAGCAGTGACAGGGGGGACACCGGGGAGCTGTTTTTT. This gives the protein CASSDRGDTGELFF. The chain employs TRBV6-4 and TRBJ2-2; D could derive from TRBD1 or TRBD2 (6 bases each). The CDR3 runs 14 residues. Deletions cut 2 bases from V and 3 bases from J, with 7 bases between. Germline CDR1 is MRHNA and CDR2 is SNTAGT.

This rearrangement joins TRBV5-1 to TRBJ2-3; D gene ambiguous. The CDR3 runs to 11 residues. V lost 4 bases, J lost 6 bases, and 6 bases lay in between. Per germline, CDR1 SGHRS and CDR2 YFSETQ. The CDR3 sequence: CASSNRDTQYF. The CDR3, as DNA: TGCGCCAGCAGCAATAGGGATACGCAGTATTTT.

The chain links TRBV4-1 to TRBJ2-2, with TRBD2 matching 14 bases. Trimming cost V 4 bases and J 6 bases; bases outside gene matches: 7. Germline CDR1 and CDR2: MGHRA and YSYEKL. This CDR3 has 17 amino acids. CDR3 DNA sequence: TGCGCCAGCAGCCCCCTCGGACTAGCGGGAGGATCCGGGGAGCTGTTTTTT. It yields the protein CASSPLGLAGGSGELFF.

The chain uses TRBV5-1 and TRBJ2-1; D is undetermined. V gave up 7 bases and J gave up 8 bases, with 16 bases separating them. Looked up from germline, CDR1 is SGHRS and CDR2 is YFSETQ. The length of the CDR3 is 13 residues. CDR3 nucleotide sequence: TGCGCCAGCTCCGGCTCCGGGTGGTATGAGCAGTTCTTC. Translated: CASSGSGWYEQFF.

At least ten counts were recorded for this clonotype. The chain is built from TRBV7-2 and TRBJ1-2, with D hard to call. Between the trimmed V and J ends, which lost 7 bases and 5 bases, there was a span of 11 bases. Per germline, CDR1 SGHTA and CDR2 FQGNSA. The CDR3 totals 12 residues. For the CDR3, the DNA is TGTGCCAGCACCATAATGGAGTATGGCTACACCTTC. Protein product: CASTIMEYGYTF.

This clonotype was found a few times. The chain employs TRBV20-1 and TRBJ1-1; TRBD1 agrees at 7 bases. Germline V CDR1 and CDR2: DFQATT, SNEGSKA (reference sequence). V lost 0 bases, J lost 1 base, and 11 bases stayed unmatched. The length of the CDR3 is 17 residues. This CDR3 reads CSARDPRQGERNTEAFF. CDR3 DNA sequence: TGCAGTGCTAGAGATCCTAGACAGGGAGAGAGGAACACTGAAGCTTTCTTT.

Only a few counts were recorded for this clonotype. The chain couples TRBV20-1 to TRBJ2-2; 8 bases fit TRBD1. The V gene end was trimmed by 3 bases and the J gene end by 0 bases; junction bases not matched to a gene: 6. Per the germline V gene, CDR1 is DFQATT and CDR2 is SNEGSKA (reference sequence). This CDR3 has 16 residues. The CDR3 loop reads CSARPPTGANTGELFF. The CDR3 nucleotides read TGCAGTGCTAGGCCCCCGACAGGGGCGAACACCGGGGAGCTGTTTTTT.